This TCR beta chain was sequenced in a study of shared clonotypes between healthy human individuals. CD45RO-negative, CCR7-positively selected cells formed the naive CD8 fraction, excluding terminally differentiated effector memory CD45RA+ cells. Method: immunoSEQ multiplex PCR; TCRdb's copy keeps in-frame clones and lacks some. The data show about 2.2 million clones, about 94% seen once. The ends were cut back, 4 bases at V and 0 bases at J, with 19 bases in the middle. The CDR3 runs to 18 residues. CDR1 and CDR2 from the germline V gene are SGDLS and YYNGEE. The receptor's source is a man younger than 35 in good health. Some clones in this sample may be carry-over from other donors' samples. Sequenced input: naive CD8+ T cells from PBMCs. This chain joins TRBV9 and TRBJ2-2; D gene unclear. The CDR3 region has the DNA TGTGCCAGCAGCCCCCGGTTTGGTTGGGATTCGAACACCGGGGAGCTGTTTTTT. It specifies CASSPRFGWDSNTGELFF.